These 24 T cell receptor beta chains were all obtained from the same sample, sequenced in a study of T cell responses to AZD1222 COVID-19 vaccine. Profiled with immunoSEQ multiplex PCR; TCRdb holds only in-frame clones, not every one. The sample includes about 140,000 clones, around 90% seen only once; the top ten take 6.5% to 8%. The material sequenced was peripheral blood, taken 28 days after the second dose of the MenACWY control vaccine. The receptors were sampled from an adult who received the MenACWY meningococcal vaccine as a control.

This chain uses TRBV6-5 with TRBJ2-5; TRBD1 is a possible D gene (6 bases). Trimming cost V 6 bases and J 1 base, with 12 bases left between them. The V gene's germline CDR1 is MNHEY and CDR2 SVGAGI. CDR3 size: 14 residues. CDR3 protein: CASSSGQSQETQYF. CDR3 DNA: TGTGCCAGCAGCTCGGGACAATCCCAAGAGACCCAGTACTTC.

The chain recombines TRBV5-6 with TRBJ2-1; D is unclear. Trimming shortened V by 0 bases and J by 12 bases, and 16 bases separated the two germline ends. CDR1 is SGHDT, CDR2 YYEEEE, per germline. CDR3 size: 14 residues. In DNA, the CDR3 is TGTGCCAGCAGCTTGGCTGGCCGGATGGGTCCGCAGTTCTTC. The encoded protein is CASSLAGRMGPQFF.

Concerning this clone: The sample holds other DNA sequences that translate to the same CDR3. The chain is built from TRBV5-1 and TRBJ2-5; D tentatively fits TRBD1 or TRBD2 (6 bases each). V was shortened by 0 bases and J by 5 bases, with 11 bases between the two germline ends. The CDR3 loop spans 14 amino acids. Looked up from germline, CDR1 is SGHRS and CDR2 is YFSETQ. CDR3: CASSLAGGGETQYF. The CDR3 region has the DNA TGCGCCAGCAGCTTGGCCGGGGGCGGGGAGACCCAGTACTTC. Using reference TRBV5-1 and TRBJ2-5 for the parts outside the CDR3, the full variable domain is KAGVTQTPRYLIKTRGQQVTLSCSPISGHRSVSWYQQTPGQGLQFLFEYFSETQRNKGNFPGRFSGRQFSNSRSEMNVSTLELGDSALYLCASSLAGGGETQYFGPGTRLLVL.

The J gene is TRBJ1-2, the V gene TRBV28; 10 bases map to TRBD1. V lost 5 bases, J lost 5 bases, and 5 bases stayed unmatched. Germline CDR1 is MDHEN and CDR2 is SYDVKM. The CDR3 spans 14 residues. CDR3 nucleotide sequence: TGTGCCAGCAGTCTAGGACAGGGGGAATATGGCTACACCTTC. It specifies CASSLGQGEYGYTF.

The rearrangement joins TRBV7-2 to TRBJ2-7; maybe TRBD2 (5 bases). Per germline, CDR1 SGHTA and CDR2 FQGNSA. This CDR3 spans 14 amino acids. Trimming stripped 1 base from V and 1 base from J, with 8 bases between. The CDR3: CASSLVRGSYEQYF. The CDR3 region has the DNA TGTGCCAGCAGCTTAGTTCGGGGTTCCTACGAGCAGTACTTC.

This chain links TRBV27 with TRBJ1-4; 12 bases agree with TRBD1. The V gene's germline CDR1 is MNHEY and CDR2 SMNVEV (reference sequence). The CDR3 runs to 16 residues. Trimming cost V 3 bases and J 5 bases; bases outside gene matches: 4. In nucleotides, the CDR3 is TGTGCCAGCAGTTTTGGGACAGGGGGCGTGAATGAAAAACTGTTTTTT. It codes for CASSFGTGGVNEKLFF.

The CDR3 loop is CASSIVGSRGHKNIQYF. In nucleotides, the CDR3 is TGTGCCAGTAGTATCGTGGGGAGCAGGGGGCACAAAAACATTCAGTACTTC. J is TRBJ2-4 and V is TRBV19; 8 positions match TRBD1. This CDR3 spans 17 amino acids. CDR1 is LNHDA, CDR2 SQIVND, per germline (reference sequence). Trimming took 3 bases from V and 3 from J; bases not matched to a gene: 10.

The genes are TRBV5-4 and TRBJ2-2; 8 bases are shared with TRBD1. This CDR3 region has 16 residues. Per the germline V gene, CDR1 is SGHNT and CDR2 is YYREEE (reference sequence). V lost 0 bases and J lost 1; bases outside the gene matches: 2. Here the CDR3 reads CASSLGGTGNTGELFF. Here the CDR3 DNA reads TGTGCCAGCAGCTTGGGGGGGACAGGGAACACCGGGGAGCTGTTTTTT.

The CDR3 loop reads CASSTGQFYGYTF. In DNA, the CDR3 is TGTGCCAGCAGCACCGGACAGTTCTATGGCTACACCTTC. The chain employs TRBV5-5 and TRBJ1-2, with a weak D call TRBD1 (6 bases). Germline-derived CDR1 and CDR2 are SGHKS and YYEKEE (reference sequence). The CDR3 is 13 residues long. V lost 4 bases and J lost 4, with 11 bases in between.

This sequence joins TRBV2 and TRBJ2-3; 9 nucleotides match TRBD2. Unmatched junction bases numbered 11, after V lost 4 bases and J lost 0 bases. From germline, CDR1 is SNHLY and CDR2 FYNNEI. The CDR3 is 18 residues long. The chain's CDR3 is CASSGTSGRFTSTDTQYF. The CDR3 coding sequence is TGTGCCAGCAGTGGGACAAGCGGGAGGTTCACTAGCACAGATACGCAGTATTTT.

This rearrangement joins TRBV15 to TRBJ2-2; D is undetermined. The CDR3 runs 17 residues. The V gene's germline CDR1 is LNHNV and CDR2 YYDKDF (reference sequence). V lost 0 bases and J 6 bases, leaving 17 bases between the germline ends. CDR3 region: CATSRDAHTFNAGELFF. CDR3 coding DNA: TGTGCCACCAGCAGAGATGCGCATACATTCAACGCCGGGGAGCTGTTTTTT.

The gene calls are TRBV6-5 and TRBJ1-1; TRBD1 matches at 10 bases. The CDR3 sequence is 13 residues long. CDR1 MNHEY and CDR2 SVGAGI come from the germline V gene. V gave up 5 bases and J gave up 7 bases; unmatched junction bases: 4. The CDR3 nucleotides are TGTGCCAGCAGTCGACAGGGGGCTAATGAAGCTTTCTTT. Translation gives CASSRQGANEAFF.

This chain joins TRBV24-1 and TRBJ1-2, with TRBD1 matching over 7 bases. Germline V gene lookup returns CDR1 KGHDR and CDR2 SFDVKD. The CDR3 extends over 16 amino acids. V dropped 10 bases and J dropped 6; count of bases not matched to a gene: 19. CDR3 amino acids: CATGPDPDRPSNGYTF. The CDR3 DNA sequence: TGTGCCACTGGGCCTGACCCGGACAGGCCTTCAAATGGCTACACCTTC.

This clone appeared a single time. The chain is built from TRBV7-8 and TRBJ1-2; D is unclear. V was clipped by 1 base and J by 5 bases, with 8 bases between them. The CDR3 runs 13 residues. CDR1 is SGHVS and CDR2 is FQNEAQ in the germline V gene. CDR3: CASSLGGGYGYTF. In nucleotides, the CDR3 is TGTGCCAGCAGCTTAGGGGGAGGGTATGGCTACACCTTC.

The genes are TRBV18 and TRBJ2-6, with 12 nucleotides matching TRBD2. Germline lookup yields CDR1 KGHSH and CDR2 LQKENI. This CDR3 contains 18 residues. After removal of 5 bases from V and 2 bases from J, the junction contained 7 bases not matched to a gene. The CDR3 DNA is TGTGCCAGCTCAGCCGGGACTAGCGGGTTTGCTGGGGCCAACGTCCTGACTTTC. This encodes CASSAGTSGFAGANVLTF.

The chain uses TRBV9 and TRBJ1-5, with D perhaps matching TRBD1 (5 bases). The CDR3 has 15 amino acids. In germline, CDR1 is SGDLS, CDR2 YYNGEE. V dropped 0 bases and J dropped 10 bases, with 17 bases sitting between them. CDR3 amino acids: CASSVDGTANRPQHF. DNA of the CDR3: TGTGCCAGCAGCGTAGACGGGACCGCGAATCGACCCCAGCATTTT.

The chain is built from TRBV5-1 and TRBJ2-1; 7 bases are shared with TRBD2. The CDR3 has 14 residues. With V trimmed by 2 bases and J by 5 bases, 4 bases remained unmatched. Germline V lookup: CDR1 SGHRS, CDR2 YFSETQ. Here the CDR3 DNA reads TGCGCCAGCAGCTTCGGGGGGTTAAACAATGAGCAGTTCTTC. This encodes CASSFGGLNNEQFF.

The J gene is TRBJ2-2, the V gene TRBV18; D is possibly TRBD2 (6 bases). CDR1 is KGHSH, CDR2 LQKENI, per germline. This CDR3 is built from 16 residues. Trimming shortened V by 7 bases and J by 2 bases, and 17 bases separated the two germline ends. The CDR3 nucleotides are TGTGCCAGCTGCAAAGATGGGGGGACCAACACCGGGGAGCTGTTTTTT. It is translated as CASCKDGGTNTGELFF.

This rearrangement joins TRBV7-6 to TRBJ2-5, with no clear D. CDR3 length equals 12 residues. The V gene's germline CDR1 is SGHVS and CDR2 FNYEAQ. The V end lost 5 bases, the J end lost 5 bases, and 9 bases lay between the germline ends. In DNA, the CDR3 is TGTGCCAGCAGCCCTCCCGGCGAGACCCAGTACTTC. This encodes CASSPPGETQYF.

The chain links TRBV6-2 or TRBV6-3 to TRBJ2-2, with D possibly matching TRBD2 (6 bases). Germline lookup yields CDR1 MNHEY and CDR2 SVGEGT. This CDR3 is built from 15 residues. V shed 2 bases and J shed 1 base, with 8 bases lying between them. CDR3 coding DNA: TGTGCCAGCAGTTACGAGGGAGGGAACACCGGGGAGCTGTTTTTT. It is translated as CASSYEGGNTGELFF.

In its sample, this clone was seen a few times. The rearrangement uses TRBV7-2 and TRBJ2-4; TRBD2 is a possible D gene (7 bases). The CDR3 consists of 16 residues. Trimming removed 1 base from V and 0 bases from J, with 10 bases in between. From germline, CDR1 is SGHTA and CDR2 FQGNSA. CDR3 sequence (DNA): TGTGCCAGCAGCTTAGGGCGGGGGCTAGCCAAAAACATTCAGTACTTC. It yields the protein CASSLGRGLAKNIQYF. Complete variable domain (other parts from reference TRBV7-2 and TRBJ2-4): GAGVSQSPSNKVTEKGKDVELRCDPISGHTALYWYRQSLGQGLEFLIYFQGNSAPDKSGLPSDRFSAERTGGSVSTLTIQRTQQEDSAVYLCASSLGRGLAKNIQYFGAGTRLSVL.

V usage is TRBV30 and J usage is TRBJ1-3, with D perhaps matching TRBD1 (5 bases). The germline V gene encodes CDR1 GTSNPN and CDR2 SVGIG (reference sequence). There are 13 residues in the CDR3. Trimming shortened V by 7 bases and J by 1 base, and 11 bases separated the two germline ends. The CDR3 here is CASARGSGNTIYF. CDR3 nucleotide sequence: TGTGCCTCGGCAAGGGGATCTGGAAACACCATATATTTT.

The chain is built from TRBV6-5 and TRBJ2-1; D remains ambiguous. In germline, CDR1 is MNHEY, CDR2 SVGAGI. Trimming shortened V by 2 bases and J by 4 bases, and 6 bases separated the two germline ends. The CDR3 is 13 residues long. In nucleotides, the CDR3 is TGTGCCAGCAGTTACAATGGATACAATGAGCAGTTCTTC. This encodes CASSYNGYNEQFF.

V usage is TRBV30 and J usage is TRBJ1-5, with TRBD1 matching over 8 bases. The germline gives CDR1 GTSNPN, CDR2 SVGIG (reference sequence). The V and J ends lost 3 bases and 4 bases, in that order; junction bases with no gene match: 17. The CDR3 has 18 residues. CDR3 amino acids: CAWSVVRSPGTGNQPQHF. The CDR3, as DNA: TGTGCCTGGAGCGTAGTTCGAAGCCCCGGGACAGGAAATCAGCCCCAGCATTTT.